A single sample is the source of the 5 T cell receptor beta chains below, sequenced in a study of Ad26.COV2.S vaccination and SARS-CoV-2 variants. Generated by immunoSEQ multiplex PCR, the TCRdb table keeps only in-frame clones and is missing some. Of about 350,000 clones listed, 75% to 90% are singletons. Documented treatment: around 19 received Ad26.COV2.S at low or high dose, single or two shots; 5 received placebo; per-sample allocation not given. The samples were gathered on day 63 after the first injection of vaccine or placebo. The sample consisted of peripheral blood, taken in a trial of Ad26.COV2.S vaccine versus placebo. The receptors stem from a person aged 18-65 years who received the Ad26.COV2.S COVID-19 vaccine or a placebo.

V is TRBV9 and J is TRBJ1-2; D unclear. The germline gives CDR1 SGDLS, CDR2 YYNGEE. The V end lost 4 bases, the J end lost 6 bases, and 19 bases lay between the germline ends. The CDR3 runs 15 residues. The chain's CDR3 is CASSPLRFRSNGYTF. As DNA, the CDR3 is TGTGCCAGCAGCCCCTTAAGGTTCCGCTCCAATGGCTACACCTTC.

The chain employs TRBV19 and TRBJ1-5; TRBD1 is a possible D gene (5 bases). V lost 6 bases and J 2 bases, leaving 11 bases between the germline ends. Germline V gene lookup returns CDR1 LNHDA and CDR2 SQIVND (reference sequence). This CDR3 spans 14 amino acids. The CDR3 spells CASRQAGGNQPQHF. The CDR3 DNA sequence: TGTGCCAGTAGACAGGCCGGAGGCAATCAGCCCCAGCATTTT.

For the CDR3, the DNA is TGTGCCAGCAGTTTAGGTCTAGCTCTCTCGAATGAGCAGTTCTTC. Translated, it gives CASSLGLALSNEQFF. The chain links TRBV27 to TRBJ2-1; D may be TRBD2 (5 bases). The CDR3 is 15 amino acids. Germline V lookup: CDR1 MNHEY, CDR2 SMNVEV (reference sequence). V dropped 2 bases and J dropped 7 bases, with 15 bases sitting between them.

Only a few counts were recorded for this clone. This chain links TRBV18 with TRBJ1-1, with 9 bases identical to TRBD1. This CDR3 is 15 amino acids long. Germline V gives CDR1 KGHSH, CDR2 LQKENI. V was pared by 2 bases and J by 5 bases, with 6 bases of the junction left unmatched. CDR3 sequence: CASSPTQGAETEAFF. The CDR3 nucleotides are TGTGCCAGCTCACCAACACAGGGGGCTGAGACTGAAGCTTTCTTT.

By share, this clone ranks as medium-sized. The CDR3 DNA sequence: TGCGCCAGCAGCCAAGACATTCGCGGGGGCAATCAGCCCCAGCATTTT. Translation: CASSQDIRGGNQPQHF. The gene calls are TRBV4-3 and TRBJ1-5; D remains unclear. The CDR3 is made up of 16 amino acids. CDR1 LGHNA and CDR2 YSLEER come from the germline V gene. Trimming took 0 bases from V and 2 from J, leaving 11 bases between them.